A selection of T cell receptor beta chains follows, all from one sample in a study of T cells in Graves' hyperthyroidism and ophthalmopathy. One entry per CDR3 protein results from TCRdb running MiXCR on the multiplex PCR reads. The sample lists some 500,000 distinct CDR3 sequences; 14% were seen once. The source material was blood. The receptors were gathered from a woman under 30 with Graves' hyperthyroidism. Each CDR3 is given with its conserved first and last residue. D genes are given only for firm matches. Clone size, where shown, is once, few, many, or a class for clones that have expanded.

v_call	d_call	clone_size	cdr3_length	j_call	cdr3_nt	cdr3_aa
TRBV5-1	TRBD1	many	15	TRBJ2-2	TGCGCCAGCAGCCCCGGGACAGAGAACACCGGGGAGCTGTTTTTT	CASSPGTENTGELFF
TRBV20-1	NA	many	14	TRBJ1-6	TGCAGTGCTGAATCACAGACTGGAAATTCACCCCTCCACTTT	CSAESQTGNSPLHF
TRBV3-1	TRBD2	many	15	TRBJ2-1	TGTGCCAGCAGCCAAGATTGGCGGGAGGGCAATGAGCAGTTCTTC	CASSQDWREGNEQFF
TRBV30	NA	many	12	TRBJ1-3	TGTGCCTGGAAGGGGTATGGAAACACCATATATTTT	CAWKGYGNTIYF
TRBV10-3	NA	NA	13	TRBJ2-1	TGTGCCATCACCTCCCACACCTACAATGAGCAGTTCTTC	CAITSHTYNEQFF
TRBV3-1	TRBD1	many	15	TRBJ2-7	TGTGCCAGCAGCTCCCGGGACAGGGCAGTCCACGAGCAGTACTTC	CASSSRDRAVHEQYF
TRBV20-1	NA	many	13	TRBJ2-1	TGCAGTGCTAGAGAAACAGCATACAATGAGCAGTTCTTC	CSARETAYNEQFF
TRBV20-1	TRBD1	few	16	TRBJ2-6	TGCAGTGCTTCCGGGACAGGGATGCCTGGGGCCAACGTCCTGACTTTC	CSASGTGMPGANVLTF
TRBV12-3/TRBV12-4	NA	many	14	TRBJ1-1	TGTGCCAGCAGATTGGGCCCCAGGGGCACTGAAGCTTTCTTT	CASRLGPRGTEAFF
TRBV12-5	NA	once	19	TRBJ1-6	TGTGCTAGTGGCAGCACAGGGAGGGGTTTGAGCACCTATAATTCACCCCTCGACTTT	CASGSTGRGLSTYNSPLDF
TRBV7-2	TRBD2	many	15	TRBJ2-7	TGTGCCAGCAGCCAACATAGCGGGAGGCCTTACGAGCAGTACTTC	CASSQHSGRPYEQYF
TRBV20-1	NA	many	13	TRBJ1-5	TGCAGTGCTAGACGGGCAGGTAATCAACCCCAGCATTTT	CSARRAGNQPQHF
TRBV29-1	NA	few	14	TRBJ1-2	TGCAGCGTCGAGAAGTGGGATGCGAACTATGGCTACACCTTC	CSVEKWDANYGYTF
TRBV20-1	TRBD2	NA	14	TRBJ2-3	TGCAGTGCTCGCCGGACTAGCGGCGAAGATACGCAGTATTTT	CSARRTSGEDTQYF
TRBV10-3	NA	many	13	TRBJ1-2	TGTGCCATCAGTGGAGACAAGCCCTATGGCTACACCTTC	CAISGDKPYGYTF